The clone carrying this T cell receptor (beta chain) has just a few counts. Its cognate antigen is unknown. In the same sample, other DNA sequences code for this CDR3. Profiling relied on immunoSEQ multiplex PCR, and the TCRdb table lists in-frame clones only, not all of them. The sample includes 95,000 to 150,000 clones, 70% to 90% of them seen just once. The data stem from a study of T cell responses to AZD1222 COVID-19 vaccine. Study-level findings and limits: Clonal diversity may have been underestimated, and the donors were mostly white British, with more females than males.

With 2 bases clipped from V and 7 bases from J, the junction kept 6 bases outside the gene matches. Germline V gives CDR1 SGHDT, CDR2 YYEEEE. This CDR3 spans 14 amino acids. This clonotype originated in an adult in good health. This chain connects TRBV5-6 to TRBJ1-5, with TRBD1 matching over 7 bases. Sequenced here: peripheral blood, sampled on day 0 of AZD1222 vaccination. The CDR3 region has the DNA TGTGCCAGCAGCTTCGAGGGGGCAGGGCAGCCCCAGCATTTT. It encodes CASSFEGAGQPQHF. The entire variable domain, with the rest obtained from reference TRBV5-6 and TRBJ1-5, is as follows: DAGVTQSPTHLIKTRGQQVTLRCSPKSGHDTVSWYQQALGQGPQFIFQYYEEEERQRGNFPDRFSGHQFPNYSSELNVNALLLGDSALYLCASSFEGAGQPQHFGDGTRLSIL.